The 12 T cell receptor beta chains presented below share a single source sample, sequenced in a study of blood T cell repertoires in COVID-19. Some clones are missing from TCRdb's copy, which holds only in-frame ones; the method was immunoSEQ multiplex PCR. The table records roughly 220,000 clones, about 86% of them present only once. The sequencing sample was made of PBMCs or T cells enriched from blood (not recorded which). Source of these receptors: a woman between 35 and 50 years old with acute COVID-19.

V gene TRBV18 combines with J gene TRBJ2-3; TRBD1 agrees at 8 bases. The CDR3 spans 15 residues. Per germline, CDR1 KGHSH and CDR2 LQKENI. With 6 bases clipped from V and 0 bases from J, the junction kept 5 bases outside the gene matches. The CDR3 region is CASSSDRVSTDTQYF. Written as DNA, the CDR3 is TGTGCCAGCTCGTCGGACAGGGTGAGCACAGATACGCAGTATTTT.

This clone was detected only once. J is TRBJ1-3 and V is TRBV6-6; 7 bases agree with TRBD1. V dropped 0 bases and J dropped 4; count of bases not matched to a gene: 3. The length of the CDR3 is 15 residues. Germline V CDR1 and CDR2: MNHNY, SVGAGI (reference sequence). The CDR3 nucleotides are TGTGCCAGCAGTTACTCGGCAGGGGGGGGAAACACCATATATTTT. This codes for CASSYSAGGGNTIYF.

The chain carries TRBV7-6 and TRBJ2-3; 14 bases map to TRBD2. This CDR3 is built from 16 residues. Trimming took 5 bases from V and 3 from J; bases not matched to a gene: 4. CDR1 is SGHVS and CDR2 is FNYEAQ in the germline V gene. The CDR3 DNA follows: TGTGCCAGCAGCGAGGGACTAGCGGGAGCTACAGATACGCAGTATTTT. Translated, it gives CASSEGLAGATDTQYF.

This chain joins TRBV24-1 and TRBJ2-7; 8 positions match TRBD1. CDR3 length: 13 amino acids. Germline CDR1 and CDR2: KGHDR and SFDVKD. V lost 7 bases and J lost 3; bases outside the gene matches: 4. The CDR3, as DNA: TGTGCCACCAGCCCTGGGACAGGCTACGAGCAGTACTTC. It yields the protein CATSPGTGYEQYF.

V and J are TRBV28 and TRBJ1-1; D gene uncertain. The ends were cut back, 3 bases at V and 5 bases at J, with 7 bases in the middle. From germline, CDR1 is MDHEN and CDR2 SYDVKM. This CDR3 is 12 amino acids long. As DNA, the CDR3 is TGTGCCAGCAGTTTGTCGAGGACTGAAGCTTTCTTT. Protein sequence: CASSLSRTEAFF.

The CDR3 DNA is TGTGCCAGCAGCTTCAACAGGGACACTGAAGCTTTCTTT. It yields the protein CASSFNRDTEAFF. V gene TRBV14 combines with J gene TRBJ1-1; D perhaps matches TRBD1 (6 bases). CDR3 size: 13 residues. CDR1 is SGHDN and CDR2 is FVKESK in the germline V gene. V shed 5 bases and J shed 3 bases, with 10 bases lying between them.

The chain uses TRBV19 and TRBJ1-6; TRBD1 might be the D (5 bases). Germline CDR1 LNHDA, CDR2 SQIVND (reference sequence). V was trimmed by 2 bases and J by 7 bases, leaving 15 bases between them. The CDR3 is 16 residues long. The CDR3 DNA sequence: TGTGCCAGTAGTATACGGCAGGGAGGCGGGAATTCACCCCTCCACTTT. It translates to CASSIRQGGGNSPLHF.

This rearrangement joins TRBV5-1 to TRBJ2-3; no reliable D call. With 2 bases removed from V and 0 bases from J, the gap between germline ends came to 4 bases. CDR3 length: 13 residues. Germline V gene data show CDR1 as SGHRS and CDR2 as YFSETQ. The CDR3 protein is CASSFQSTDTQYF. As DNA, the CDR3 is TGCGCCAGCAGCTTCCAGAGCACAGATACGCAGTATTTT.

This chain uses TRBV4-1 with TRBJ2-7; D might be TRBD1 (5 bases). The CDR3 consists of 15 residues. Germline V lookup: CDR1 MGHRA, CDR2 YSYEKL. Trimming left V 1 base short and J 3 bases short, with 13 bases between. Here the CDR3 reads CASSQGRTKVYEQYF. The CDR3 nucleotides are TGCGCCAGCAGCCAAGGACGGACAAAAGTCTACGAGCAGTACTTC.

The V and J genes are TRBV7-8 and TRBJ1-5; D possibly corresponds to TRBD1 (6 bases). The germline gives CDR1 SGHVS, CDR2 FQNEAQ. The CDR3 totals 14 residues. V shed 1 base and J shed 9 bases, with 13 bases lying between them. The CDR3 DNA is TGTGCCAGCAGCTTAGTGACAGGCCAGGGGCCCCAGCATTTT. Protein sequence: CASSLVTGQGPQHF.

The J gene is TRBJ1-3, the V gene TRBV6-6; D remains ambiguous. Trimming pared 7 bases from V and 0 bases from J, leaving 13 bases between. Germline V lookup: CDR1 MNHNY, CDR2 SVGAGI (reference sequence). CDR3 size: 15 residues. CDR3 coding DNA: TGTGCCAGCACCAAACTGAGTACCTCTGGAAACACCATATATTTT. Its translation: CASTKLSTSGNTIYF.

The chain uses TRBV7-8 and TRBJ2-7; 8 bases map to TRBD1. CDR3 length: 15 amino acids. The J segment lost 2 bases and the V segment lost 5 bases, leaving 8 bases of the junction unmatched. Per the germline V gene, CDR1 is SGHVS and CDR2 is FQNEAQ. The CDR3: CASSQLRQGPYEQYF. The CDR3 bases are TGTGCCAGCAGCCAACTAAGACAGGGGCCCTACGAGCAGTACTTC.